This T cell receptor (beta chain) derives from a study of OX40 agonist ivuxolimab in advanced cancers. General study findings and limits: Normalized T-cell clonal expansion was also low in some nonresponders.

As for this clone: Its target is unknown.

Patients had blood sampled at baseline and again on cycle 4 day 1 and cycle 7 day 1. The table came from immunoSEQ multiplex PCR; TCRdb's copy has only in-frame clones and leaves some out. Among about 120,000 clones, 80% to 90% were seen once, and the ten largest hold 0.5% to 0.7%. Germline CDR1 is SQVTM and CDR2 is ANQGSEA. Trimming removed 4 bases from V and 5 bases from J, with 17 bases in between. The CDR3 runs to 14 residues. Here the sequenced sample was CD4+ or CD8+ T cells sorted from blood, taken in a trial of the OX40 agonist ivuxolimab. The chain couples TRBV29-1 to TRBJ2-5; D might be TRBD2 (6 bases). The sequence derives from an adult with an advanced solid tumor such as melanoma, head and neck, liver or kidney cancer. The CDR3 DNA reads TGCAGCGTTGGGGCCGGGACTCTAGGGGAGACCCAGTACTTC. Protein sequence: CSVGAGTLGETQYF.